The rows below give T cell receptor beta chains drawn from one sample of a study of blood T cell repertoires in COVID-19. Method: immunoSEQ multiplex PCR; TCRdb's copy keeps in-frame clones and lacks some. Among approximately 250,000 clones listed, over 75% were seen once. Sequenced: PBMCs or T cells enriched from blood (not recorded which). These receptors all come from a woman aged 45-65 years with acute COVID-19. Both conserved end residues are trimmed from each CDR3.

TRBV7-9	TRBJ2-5	ASSSLADQETQY
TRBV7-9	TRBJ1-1	ASSLDQRSYTEAF
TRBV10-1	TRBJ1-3	ASSGGGFGNTIY
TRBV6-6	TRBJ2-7	ASSINSGGYEQY
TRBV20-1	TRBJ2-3	SASARGGGDTQY
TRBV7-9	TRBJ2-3	ASSLGLAQDTQY
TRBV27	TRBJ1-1	ASSSGTGGRTEAF
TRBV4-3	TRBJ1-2	ASSQEVGDGYT
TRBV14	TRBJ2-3	ASSPRDSFSTQY
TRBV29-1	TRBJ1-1	SVLTGPGTEAF
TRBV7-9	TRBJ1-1	ASSSRTVTNTEAF
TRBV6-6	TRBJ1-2	ASRETGFNYGYT
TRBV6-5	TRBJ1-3	ASFPGQGYGNTIY
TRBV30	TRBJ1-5	AWSRSNQPQH
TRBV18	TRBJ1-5	ASSPYTGGGQPQH
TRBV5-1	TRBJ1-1	ASSLMGLSGATEAF
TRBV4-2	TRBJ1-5	ASSQDLSNQPQH
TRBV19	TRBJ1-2	ASSNIRARNYGYT
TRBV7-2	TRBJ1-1	ASSRDRGGTYTEAF
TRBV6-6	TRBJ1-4	ASSFPDRVGEKLF
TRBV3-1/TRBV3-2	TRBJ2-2	ASRRDSTGELF
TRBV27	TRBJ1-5	ASSFQYRGSNQPQH
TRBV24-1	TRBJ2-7	ASSSNPGEVRSYEQY
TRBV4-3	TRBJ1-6	ASSQGQGSPLH
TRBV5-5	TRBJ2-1	ASSKGQGVDNEQF
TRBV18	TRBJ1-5	ASSRGGDNQPQH
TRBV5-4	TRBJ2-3	ASTPEQKNTQY
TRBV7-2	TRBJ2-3	ASSTSTDTQY
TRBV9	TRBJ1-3	ASARAGGGNTIY
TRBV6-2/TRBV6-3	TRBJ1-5	ASSPRQNQPQH
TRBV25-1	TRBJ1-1	ASSEGGLEAF
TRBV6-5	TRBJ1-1	ASSRVNREAF
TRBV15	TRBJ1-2	ATSRGGTVYGYT
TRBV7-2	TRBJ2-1	ASSFSGGHYNEQF
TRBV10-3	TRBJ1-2	AISESKTGGVYGYT
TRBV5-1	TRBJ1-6	ASSLTGSDNSPLH
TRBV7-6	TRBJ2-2	ASSSRTGDTGELF
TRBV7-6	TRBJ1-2	ASSPQGNYGYT
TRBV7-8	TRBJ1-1	ASSRGGTANQAF
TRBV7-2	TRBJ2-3	ASARLETTDTQY
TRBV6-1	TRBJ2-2	ASSEAARGVTGELF
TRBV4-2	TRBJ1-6	ASSQGQGPSPLH